The clone carrying this T cell receptor beta chain was detected only once. Its target is not known. The PCR used 60 Vbeta and 13 Jbeta primers. Clones were sequenced by immunoSEQ multiplex PCR, and TCRdb holds only the in-frame ones, with some missing. The sample holds 100,000 to 150,000 clones; approximately 80% are singletons and the top ten take around 3.6%. Germline CDR1 and CDR2: KGHSH and LQKENI. The CDR3 spans 13 residues. The ends were cut back, 6 bases at V and 7 bases at J, with 15 bases in the middle. The data stem from a study of cytomegalovirus exposure and HLA in healthy donors. Whole-study results and caveats: Specificity for CMV antigens was confirmed in vitro for a few of the CMV-associated chains. One later analysis reportedly identified an Asian-associated ancestry cluster that showed fewer N-insertions than the approximately 700-donor mean. Later analysis identified a missense DCLRE1C variant that was linked to TCR beta V- and J-gene trimming. It was reportedly the case that the classifier diagnosed cytomegalovirus status with high specificity and sensitivity.

V is TRBV18 and J is TRBJ1-1; no clear D. Sequenced input: PBMCs. This receptor was identified in a man aged 40-49 years in good health and CMV-seronegative. The CDR3: CASSPREEGEAFF. The CDR3 coding sequence is TGTGCCAGCTCTCCTAGGGAGGAAGGTGAAGCTTTCTTT.